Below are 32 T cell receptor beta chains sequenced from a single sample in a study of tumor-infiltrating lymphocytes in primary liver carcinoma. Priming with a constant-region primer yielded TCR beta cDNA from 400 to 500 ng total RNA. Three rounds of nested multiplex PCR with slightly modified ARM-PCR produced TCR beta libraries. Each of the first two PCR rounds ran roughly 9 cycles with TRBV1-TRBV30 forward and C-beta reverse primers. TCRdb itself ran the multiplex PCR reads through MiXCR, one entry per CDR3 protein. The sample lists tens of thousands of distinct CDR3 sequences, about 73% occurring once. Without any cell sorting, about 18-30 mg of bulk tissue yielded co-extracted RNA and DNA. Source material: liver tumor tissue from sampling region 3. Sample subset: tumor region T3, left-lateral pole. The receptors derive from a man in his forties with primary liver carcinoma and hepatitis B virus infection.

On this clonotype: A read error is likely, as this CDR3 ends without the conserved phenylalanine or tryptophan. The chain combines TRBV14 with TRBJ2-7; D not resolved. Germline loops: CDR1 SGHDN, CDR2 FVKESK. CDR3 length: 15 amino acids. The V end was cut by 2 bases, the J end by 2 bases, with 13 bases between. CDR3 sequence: CASSQYSRFTYEQYL. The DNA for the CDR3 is TGTGCCAGCAGCCAATATAGCAGGTTTACCTACGAGCAGTACTTA.

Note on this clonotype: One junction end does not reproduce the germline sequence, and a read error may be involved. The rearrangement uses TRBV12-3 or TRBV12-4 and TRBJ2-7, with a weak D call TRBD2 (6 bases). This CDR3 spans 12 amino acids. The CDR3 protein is CAISLGTVEQYF. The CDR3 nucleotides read TGTGCCATCAGTTTGGGGACTGTCGAGCAGTACTTC.

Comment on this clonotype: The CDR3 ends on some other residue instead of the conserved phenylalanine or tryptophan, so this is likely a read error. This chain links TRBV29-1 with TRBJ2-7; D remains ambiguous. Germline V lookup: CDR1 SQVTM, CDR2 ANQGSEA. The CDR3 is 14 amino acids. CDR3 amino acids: CSVGRSTTSHEQYL. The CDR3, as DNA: TGCAGCGTTGGAAGGTCAACCACCTCCCACGAGCAGTACTTA.

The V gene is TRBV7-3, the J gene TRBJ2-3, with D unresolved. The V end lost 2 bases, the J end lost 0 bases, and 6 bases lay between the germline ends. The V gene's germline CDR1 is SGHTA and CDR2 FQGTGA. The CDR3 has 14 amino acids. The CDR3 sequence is CASSLDGSTDTQYF. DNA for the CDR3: TGTGCCAGCAGCTTAGACGGGAGCACAGATACGCAGTATTTT.

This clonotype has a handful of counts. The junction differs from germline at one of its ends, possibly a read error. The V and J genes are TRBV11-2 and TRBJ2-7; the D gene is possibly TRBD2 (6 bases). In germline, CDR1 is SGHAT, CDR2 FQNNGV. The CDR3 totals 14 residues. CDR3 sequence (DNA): TGTGCCAGCTCATGGTCGGACTATCTACAAGGGCAGTCCTTC. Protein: CASSWSDYLQGQSF.

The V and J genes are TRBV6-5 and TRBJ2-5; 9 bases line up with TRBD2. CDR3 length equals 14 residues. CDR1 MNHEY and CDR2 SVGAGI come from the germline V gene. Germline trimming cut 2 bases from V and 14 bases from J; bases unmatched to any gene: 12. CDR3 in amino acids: CASSYGTSQETLYF. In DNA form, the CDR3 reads TGTGCCAGCAGTTACGGGACTAGCCAAGAGACCCTATACTTC.

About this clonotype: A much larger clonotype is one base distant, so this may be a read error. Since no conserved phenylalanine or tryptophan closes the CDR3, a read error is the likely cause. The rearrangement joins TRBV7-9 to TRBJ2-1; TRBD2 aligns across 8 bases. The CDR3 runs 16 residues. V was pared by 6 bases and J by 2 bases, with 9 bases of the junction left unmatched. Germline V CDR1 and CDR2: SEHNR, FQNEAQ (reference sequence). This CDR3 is CASRPSSGPAYNEQFL. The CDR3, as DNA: TGTGCCAGCAGACCCTCTAGCGGGCCCGCCTACAATGAGCAGTTCCTC.

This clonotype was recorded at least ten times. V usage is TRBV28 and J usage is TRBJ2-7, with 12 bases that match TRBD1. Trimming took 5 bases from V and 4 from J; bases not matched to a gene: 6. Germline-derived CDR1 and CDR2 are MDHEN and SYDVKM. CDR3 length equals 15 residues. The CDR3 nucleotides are TGTGCCAGCAGTCTTCCGGGACAGGGGGCGTACGAGCAGTACTTC. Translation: CASSLPGQGAYEQYF. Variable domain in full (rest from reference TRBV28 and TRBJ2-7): DVKVTQSSRYLVKRTGEKVFLECVQDMDHENMFWYRQDPGLGLRLIYFSYDVKMKEKGDIPEGYSVSREKKERFSLILESASTNQTSMYLCASSLPGQGAYEQYFGPGTRLTVT.

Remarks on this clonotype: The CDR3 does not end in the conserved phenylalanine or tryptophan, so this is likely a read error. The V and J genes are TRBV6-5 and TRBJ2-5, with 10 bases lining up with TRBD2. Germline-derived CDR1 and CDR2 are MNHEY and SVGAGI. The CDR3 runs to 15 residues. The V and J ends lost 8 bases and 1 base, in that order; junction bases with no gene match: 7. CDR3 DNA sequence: TGTGCCAGCGGATCAACTAGCGGGGTCCAAGAGACCCAGTACTTA. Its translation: CASGSTSGVQETQYL.

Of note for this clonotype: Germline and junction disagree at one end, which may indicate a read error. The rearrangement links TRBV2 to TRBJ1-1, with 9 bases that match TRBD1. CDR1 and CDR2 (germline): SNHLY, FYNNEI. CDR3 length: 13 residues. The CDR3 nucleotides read TGTGCCAGCAGAGGGGACAGGGTTACTGAAGCTATCTTT. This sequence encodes CASRGDRVTEAIF. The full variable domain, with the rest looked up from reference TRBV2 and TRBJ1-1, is EPEVTQTPSHQVTQMGQEVILRCVPISNHLYFYWYRQILGQKVEFLVSFYNNEISEKSEIFDDQFSVERPDGSNFTLKIRSTKLEDSAMYFCASRGDRVTEAIFGQGTRLTVV.

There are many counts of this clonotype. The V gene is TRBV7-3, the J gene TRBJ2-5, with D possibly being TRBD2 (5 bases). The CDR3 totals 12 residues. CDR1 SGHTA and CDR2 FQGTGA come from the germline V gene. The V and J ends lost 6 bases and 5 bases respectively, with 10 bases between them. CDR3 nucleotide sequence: TGTGCCAGCAGTCCCTCGGGGGAGACCCAGTACTTC. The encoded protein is CASSPSGETQYF.

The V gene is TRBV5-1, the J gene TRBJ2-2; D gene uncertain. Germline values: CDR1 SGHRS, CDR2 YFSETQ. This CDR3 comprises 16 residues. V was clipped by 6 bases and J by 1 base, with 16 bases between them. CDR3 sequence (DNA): TGCGCCAGCAACTTTCGCACAAGCGAGAACACCGGGGAGCTGTTTTTT. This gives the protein CASNFRTSENTGELFF.

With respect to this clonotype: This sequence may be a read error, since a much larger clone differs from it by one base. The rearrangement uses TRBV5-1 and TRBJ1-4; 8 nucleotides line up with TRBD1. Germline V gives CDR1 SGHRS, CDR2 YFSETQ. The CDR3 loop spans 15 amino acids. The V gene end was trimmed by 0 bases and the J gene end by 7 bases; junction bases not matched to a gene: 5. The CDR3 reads CASSLVTGDGEKLFF. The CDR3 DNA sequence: TGCGCCAGCAGCTTGGTGACAGGGGATGGTGAAAAACTGTTTTTT.

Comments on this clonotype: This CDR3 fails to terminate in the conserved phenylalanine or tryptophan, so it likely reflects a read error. CDR3 region: CAGSLARPGLVDNEQFI. CDR3 bases: TGTGCCGGCAGCTTAGCCCGTCCGGGACTAGTGGACAATGAGCAGTTCATC. This chain links TRBV11-1 with TRBJ2-1; 8 nucleotides align to TRBD2. CDR1 and CDR2 (germline): SGHAT, FQDESV (reference sequence). CDR3 length equals 17 residues.

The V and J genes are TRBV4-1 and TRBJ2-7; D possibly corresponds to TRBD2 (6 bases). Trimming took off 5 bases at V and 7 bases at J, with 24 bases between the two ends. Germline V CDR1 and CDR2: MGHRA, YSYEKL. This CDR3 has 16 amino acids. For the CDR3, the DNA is TGCGCCAGCAGCGCGACTAGTGGGATCGGCTCAGGGGAGCAGTACTTC. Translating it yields CASSATSGIGSGEQYF.

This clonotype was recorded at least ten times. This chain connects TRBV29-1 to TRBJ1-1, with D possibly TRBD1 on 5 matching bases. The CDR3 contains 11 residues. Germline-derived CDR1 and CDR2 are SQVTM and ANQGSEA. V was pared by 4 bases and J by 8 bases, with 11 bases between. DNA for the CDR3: TGCAGCGTTGTGGGGGGAATGGAAGCTTTCTTT. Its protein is CSVVGGMEAFF.

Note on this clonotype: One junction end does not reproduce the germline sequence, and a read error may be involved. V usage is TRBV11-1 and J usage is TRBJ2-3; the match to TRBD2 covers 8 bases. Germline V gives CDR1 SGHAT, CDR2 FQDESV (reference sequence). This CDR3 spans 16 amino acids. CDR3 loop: CDSSKGLVVSTDTQYF. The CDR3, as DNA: TGTGACAGCAGCAAGGGACTAGTGGTTAGCACAGATACGCAATATTTT.

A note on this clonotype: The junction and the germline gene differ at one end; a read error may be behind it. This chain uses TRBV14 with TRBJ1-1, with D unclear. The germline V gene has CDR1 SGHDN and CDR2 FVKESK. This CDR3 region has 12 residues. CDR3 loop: CASRHDRAEAFF. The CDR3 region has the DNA TGCGCCAGCAGACACGACCGGGCTGAAGCTTTCTTT.

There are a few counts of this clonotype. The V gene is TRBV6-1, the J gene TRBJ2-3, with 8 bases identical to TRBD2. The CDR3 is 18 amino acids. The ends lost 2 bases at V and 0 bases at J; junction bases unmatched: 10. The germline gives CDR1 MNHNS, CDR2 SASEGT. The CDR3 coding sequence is TGTGCCAGCAGTGAATCAGCTAGCGGGCTGTATAGCACAGATACGCAGTATTTT. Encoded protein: CASSESASGLYSTDTQYF.

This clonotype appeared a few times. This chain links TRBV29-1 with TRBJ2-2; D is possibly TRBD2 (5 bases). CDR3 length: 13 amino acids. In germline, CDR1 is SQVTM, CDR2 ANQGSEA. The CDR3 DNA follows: TGCAGTGCGAGGCGGGTAGACACCGGGGAGCTGTTTTTT. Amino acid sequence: CSARRVDTGELFF.

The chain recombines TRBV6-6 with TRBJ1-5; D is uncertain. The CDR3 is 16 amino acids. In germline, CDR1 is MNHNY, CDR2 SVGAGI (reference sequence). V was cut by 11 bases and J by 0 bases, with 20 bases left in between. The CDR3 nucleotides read TGTGCCGGTAGTTACCGGGTGGAGTATAGCAATCAGCCCCAGCATTTT. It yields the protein CAGSYRVEYSNQPQHF.

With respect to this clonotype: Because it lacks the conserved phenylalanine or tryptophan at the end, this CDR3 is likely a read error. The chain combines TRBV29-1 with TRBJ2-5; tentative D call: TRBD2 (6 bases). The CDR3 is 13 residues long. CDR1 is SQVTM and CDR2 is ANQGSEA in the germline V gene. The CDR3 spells CGIEGLNKETQYY. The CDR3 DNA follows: TGCGGCATTGAGGGACTTAACAAAGAGACCCAGTACTAC.

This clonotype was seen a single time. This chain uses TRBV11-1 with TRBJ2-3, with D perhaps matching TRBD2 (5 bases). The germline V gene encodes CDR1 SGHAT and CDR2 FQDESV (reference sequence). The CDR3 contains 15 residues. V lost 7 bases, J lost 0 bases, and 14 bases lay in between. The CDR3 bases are TGTGCCAGCATTGTGCCGAGGGAGAGCACAGATACGCAGTATTTT. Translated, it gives CASIVPRESTDTQYF.

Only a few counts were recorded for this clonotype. CDR3 DNA sequence: TGTGCCAGTAGTATAGATCATGGGGTACCCGCCTACGAGCAGTACTTC. Translation: CASSIDHGVPAYEQYF. The genes are TRBV19 and TRBJ2-7; D remains unclear. The length of the CDR3 is 16 residues. Per germline, CDR1 LNHDA and CDR2 SQIVND (reference sequence). V lost 0 bases and J 2 bases, leaving 14 bases between the germline ends.

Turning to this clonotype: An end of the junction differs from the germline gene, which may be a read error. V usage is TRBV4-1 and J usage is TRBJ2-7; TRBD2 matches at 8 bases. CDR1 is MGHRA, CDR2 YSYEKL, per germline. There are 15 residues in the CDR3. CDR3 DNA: TGCGCCAGCAGCCGGTCGTTCGGGGGGGTTGACGAACAGAACTTC. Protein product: CASSRSFGGVDEQNF.

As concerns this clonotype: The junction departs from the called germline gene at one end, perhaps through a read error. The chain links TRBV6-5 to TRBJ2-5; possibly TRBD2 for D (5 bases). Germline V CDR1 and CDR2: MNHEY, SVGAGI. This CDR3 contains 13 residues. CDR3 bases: TGTGCCATTTCCTCGTCCGGGGAAGAGAACCAGTACTTC. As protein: CAISSSGEENQYF.

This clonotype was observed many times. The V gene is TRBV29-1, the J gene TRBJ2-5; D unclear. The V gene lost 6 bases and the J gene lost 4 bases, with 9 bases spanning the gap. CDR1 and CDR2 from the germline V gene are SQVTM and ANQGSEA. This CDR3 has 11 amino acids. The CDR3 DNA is TGCAGCGTAGGGCCTGGAGAGACCCAGTACTTC. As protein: CSVGPGETQYF.

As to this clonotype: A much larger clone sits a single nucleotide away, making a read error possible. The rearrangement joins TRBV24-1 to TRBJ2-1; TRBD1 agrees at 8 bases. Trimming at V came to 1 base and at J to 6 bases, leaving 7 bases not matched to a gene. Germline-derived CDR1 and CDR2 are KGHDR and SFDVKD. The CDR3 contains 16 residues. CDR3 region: CATSDFQRTGSNEQFF. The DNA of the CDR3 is TGTGCCACCAGTGATTTTCAACGGACAGGGAGCAATGAGCAGTTCTTC.

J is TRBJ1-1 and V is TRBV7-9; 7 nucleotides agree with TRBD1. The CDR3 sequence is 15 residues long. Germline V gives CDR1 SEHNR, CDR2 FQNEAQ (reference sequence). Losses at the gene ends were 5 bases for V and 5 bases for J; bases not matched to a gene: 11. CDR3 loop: CASSPRQGWSTEAFF. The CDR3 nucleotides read TGTGCCAGCAGCCCCCGACAGGGCTGGAGTACTGAAGCTTTCTTT.

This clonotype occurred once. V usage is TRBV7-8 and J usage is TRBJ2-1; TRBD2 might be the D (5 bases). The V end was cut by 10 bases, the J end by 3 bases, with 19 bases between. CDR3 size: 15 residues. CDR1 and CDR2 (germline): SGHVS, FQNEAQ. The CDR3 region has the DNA TGTGCCAACAGACCGGCAAGCGGTTTCTACAATGAGCAGTTCTTC. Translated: CANRPASGFYNEQFF.

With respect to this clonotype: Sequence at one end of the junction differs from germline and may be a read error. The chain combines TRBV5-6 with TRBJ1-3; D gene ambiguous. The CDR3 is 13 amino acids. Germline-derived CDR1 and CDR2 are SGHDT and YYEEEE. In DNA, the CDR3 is TGTACCAGCAGCTTTGTCCCTGGAAACACCATATATTTT. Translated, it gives CTSSFVPGNTIYF.

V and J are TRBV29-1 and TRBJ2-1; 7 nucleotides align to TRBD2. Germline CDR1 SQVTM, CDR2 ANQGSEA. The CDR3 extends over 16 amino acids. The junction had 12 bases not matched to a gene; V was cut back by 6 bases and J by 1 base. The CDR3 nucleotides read TGCAGCGTCTCCTGGACTAGAGGGAGTTCCTACAATGAGCAGTTCTTC. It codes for CSVSWTRGSSYNEQFF.